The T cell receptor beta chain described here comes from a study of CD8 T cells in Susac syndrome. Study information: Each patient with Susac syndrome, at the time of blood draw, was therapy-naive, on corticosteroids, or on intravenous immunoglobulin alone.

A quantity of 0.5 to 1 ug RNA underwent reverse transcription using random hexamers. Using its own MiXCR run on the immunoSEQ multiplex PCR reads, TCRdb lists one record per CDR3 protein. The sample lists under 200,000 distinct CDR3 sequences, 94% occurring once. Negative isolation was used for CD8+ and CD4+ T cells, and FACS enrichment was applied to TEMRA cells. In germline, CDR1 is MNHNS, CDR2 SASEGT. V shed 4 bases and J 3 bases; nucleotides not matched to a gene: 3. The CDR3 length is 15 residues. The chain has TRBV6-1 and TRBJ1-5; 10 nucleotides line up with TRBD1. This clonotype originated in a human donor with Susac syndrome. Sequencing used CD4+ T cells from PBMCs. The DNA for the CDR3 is TGTGCCAGCAGTGGACAGGGGGCAATCAATCAGCCCCAGCATTTT. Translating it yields CASSGQGAINQPQHF.